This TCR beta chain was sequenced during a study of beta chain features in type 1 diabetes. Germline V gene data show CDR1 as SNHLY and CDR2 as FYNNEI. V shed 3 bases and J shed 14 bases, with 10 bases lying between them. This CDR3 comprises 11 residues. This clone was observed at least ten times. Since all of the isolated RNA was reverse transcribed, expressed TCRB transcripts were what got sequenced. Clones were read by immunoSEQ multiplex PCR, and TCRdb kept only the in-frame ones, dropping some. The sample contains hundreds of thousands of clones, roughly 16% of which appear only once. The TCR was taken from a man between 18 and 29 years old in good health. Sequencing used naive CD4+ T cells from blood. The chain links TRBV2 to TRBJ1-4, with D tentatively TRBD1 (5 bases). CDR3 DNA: TGTGCCAGCAGTGAGGGGCAGTTGCTGTTTTTT. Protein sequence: CASSEGQLLFF.